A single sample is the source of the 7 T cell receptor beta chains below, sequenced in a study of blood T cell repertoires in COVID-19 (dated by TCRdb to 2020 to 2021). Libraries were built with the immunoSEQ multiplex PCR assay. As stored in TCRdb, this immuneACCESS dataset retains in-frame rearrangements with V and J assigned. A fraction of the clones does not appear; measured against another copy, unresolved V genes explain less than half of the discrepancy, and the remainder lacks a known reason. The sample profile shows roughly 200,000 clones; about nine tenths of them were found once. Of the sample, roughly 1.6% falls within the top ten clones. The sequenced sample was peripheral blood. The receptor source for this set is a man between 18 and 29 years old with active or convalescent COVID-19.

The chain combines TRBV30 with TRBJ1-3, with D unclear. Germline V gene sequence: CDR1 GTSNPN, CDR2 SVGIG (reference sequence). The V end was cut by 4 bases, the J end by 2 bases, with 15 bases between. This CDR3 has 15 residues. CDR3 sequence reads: CAWNRAKLPGNTIYF. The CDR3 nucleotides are TGTGCCTGGAACCGAGCCAAACTTCCTGGAAACACCATATATTTT.

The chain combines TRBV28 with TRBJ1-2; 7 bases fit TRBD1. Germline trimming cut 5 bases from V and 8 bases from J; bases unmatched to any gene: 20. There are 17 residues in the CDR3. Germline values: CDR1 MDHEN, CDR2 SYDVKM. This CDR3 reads CASSPTHWDSRMNGYTF. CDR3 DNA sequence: TGTGCCAGCAGTCCTACCCATTGGGACAGCCGTATGAACGGCTACACCTTC.

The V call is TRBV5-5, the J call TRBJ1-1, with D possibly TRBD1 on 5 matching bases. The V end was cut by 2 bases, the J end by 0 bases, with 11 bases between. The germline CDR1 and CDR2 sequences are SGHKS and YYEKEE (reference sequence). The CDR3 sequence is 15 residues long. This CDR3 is CASSFGQIMNTEAFF. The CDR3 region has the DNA TGTGCCAGCAGCTTTGGACAAATAATGAACACTGAAGCTTTCTTT.

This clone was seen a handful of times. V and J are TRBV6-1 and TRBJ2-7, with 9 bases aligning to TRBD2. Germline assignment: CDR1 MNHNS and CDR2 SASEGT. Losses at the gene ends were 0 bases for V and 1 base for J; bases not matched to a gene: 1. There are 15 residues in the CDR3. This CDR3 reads CASSEASGSSYEQYF. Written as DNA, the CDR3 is TGTGCCAGCAGTGAAGCTAGCGGGAGTTCCTACGAGCAGTACTTC.

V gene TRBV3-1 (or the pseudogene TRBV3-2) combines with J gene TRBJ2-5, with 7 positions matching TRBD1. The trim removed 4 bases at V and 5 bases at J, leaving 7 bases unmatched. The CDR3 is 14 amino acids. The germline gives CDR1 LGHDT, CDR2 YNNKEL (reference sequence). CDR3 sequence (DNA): TGTGCCAGCAGCCCGTTGACAGGGCAGGAGACCCAGTACTTC. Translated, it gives CASSPLTGQETQYF.

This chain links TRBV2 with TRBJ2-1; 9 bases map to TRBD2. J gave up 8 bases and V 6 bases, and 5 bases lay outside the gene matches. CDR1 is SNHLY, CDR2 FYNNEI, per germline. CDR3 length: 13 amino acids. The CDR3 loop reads CASSLAGRDEQFF. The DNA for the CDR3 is TGTGCCAGCAGCCTAGCGGGAAGAGATGAGCAGTTCTTC.

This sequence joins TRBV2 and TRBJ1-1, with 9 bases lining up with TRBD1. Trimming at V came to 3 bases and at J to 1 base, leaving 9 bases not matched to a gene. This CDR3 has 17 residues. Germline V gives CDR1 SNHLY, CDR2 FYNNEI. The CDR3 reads CASSDWDRVVENTEAFF. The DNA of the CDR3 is TGTGCCAGCAGTGATTGGGACAGGGTGGTTGAGAACACTGAAGCTTTCTTT.